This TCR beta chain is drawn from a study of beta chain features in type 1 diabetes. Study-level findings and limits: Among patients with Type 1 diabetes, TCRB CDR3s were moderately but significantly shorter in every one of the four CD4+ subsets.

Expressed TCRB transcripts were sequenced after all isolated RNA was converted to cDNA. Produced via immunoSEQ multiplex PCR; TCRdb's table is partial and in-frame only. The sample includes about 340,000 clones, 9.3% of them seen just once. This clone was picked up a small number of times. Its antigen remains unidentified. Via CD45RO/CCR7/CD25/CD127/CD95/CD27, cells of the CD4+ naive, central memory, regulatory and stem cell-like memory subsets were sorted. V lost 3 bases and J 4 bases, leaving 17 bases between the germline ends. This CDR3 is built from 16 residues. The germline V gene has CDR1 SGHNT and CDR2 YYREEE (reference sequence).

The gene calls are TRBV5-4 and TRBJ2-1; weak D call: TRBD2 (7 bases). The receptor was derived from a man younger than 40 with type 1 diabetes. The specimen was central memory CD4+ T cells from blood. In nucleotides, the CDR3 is TGTGCCAGCAGCTCCCCAGTGCGGGGGCAGTACAATGAGCAGTTCTTC. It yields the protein CASSSPVRGQYNEQFF.